Below are 16 T cell receptor beta chains sequenced from a single sample in a study of blood T cell repertoires in COVID-19. The repertoire was sequenced with immunoSEQ multiplex PCR; TCRdb's copy has only in-frame clones and lacks some. The sample holds about 210,000 clones; about 85% are singletons and the top ten take 0.85% to 0.95%. The sample comprised peripheral blood. The receptors were gathered from a man aged 55 to 70 with COVID-19, enrolled during active disease.

The chain combines TRBV2 with TRBJ2-4, with D possibly matching TRBD2 (6 bases). CDR3 length: 15 residues. Per germline, CDR1 SNHLY and CDR2 FYNNEI. Trimming took 7 bases from V and 1 from J, leaving 14 bases between them. The CDR3 coding sequence is TGTGCCAGCACTGAGTGGGACTTGGCCAAAAACATTCAGTACTTC. As protein: CASTEWDLAKNIQYF.

This clone was picked up a small number of times. The V and J genes are TRBV11-2 and TRBJ1-5; D might be TRBD1 (5 bases). Germline lookup yields CDR1 SGHAT and CDR2 FQNNGV. V lost 4 bases to trimming and J lost 12 bases, with 16 bases between them. The CDR3 covers 13 residues. The CDR3 protein is CASSSGGEGFQHF. DNA for the CDR3: TGTGCCAGCAGCTCCGGAGGGGAGGGTTTCCAGCATTTT.

The genes are TRBV5-1 and TRBJ1-5; 8 nucleotides match TRBD1. From germline, CDR1 is SGHRS and CDR2 YFSETQ. CDR3 length: 14 residues. J gave up 7 bases and V 4 bases, and 7 bases lay outside the gene matches. The CDR3 DNA follows: TGCGCCAGCAGCCCAGGACAGGGCGGGCAGCCCCAGCATTTT. Translation: CASSPGQGGQPQHF.

The chain uses TRBV10-3 and TRBJ1-4; 10 bases are shared with TRBD1. There are 15 residues in the CDR3. With V trimmed by 6 bases and J by 0 bases, 1 base remained unmatched. Germline V gene lookup returns CDR1 ENHRY and CDR2 SYGVKD. The CDR3 DNA sequence: TGTGCCATCAGGGGACAGGGGACAACTAATGAAAAACTGTTTTTT. Protein: CAIRGQGTTNEKLFF.

A note on this clone: At one of its ends the junction is not consistent with the germline gene, which may arise from a read error. The chain couples TRBV28 to TRBJ1-4; 10 positions match TRBD1. CDR1 and CDR2 from the germline V gene are MDHEN and SYDVKM. The CDR3 has 12 residues. CDR3 nucleotide sequence: TGTGCCAGCAGTTTAAGGACAGGGGGGCCGGTTTTT. Translating it yields CASSLRTGGPVF.

This chain connects TRBV10-2 to TRBJ1-2, with D perhaps matching TRBD1 (6 bases). V lost 6 bases to trimming and J lost 7 bases, with 12 bases between them. The CDR3 spans 12 residues. Per germline, CDR1 WSHSY and CDR2 SAAADI. The DNA for the CDR3 is TGCGCCAGCAGACCAGGGGATGGTGGCTACACCTTC. It is translated as CASRPGDGGYTF.

The chain links TRBV6-2 or TRBV6-3 to TRBJ1-5; 11 nucleotides match TRBD1. J was trimmed by 10 bases and V by 5 bases; bases with no gene match: 7. CDR3 size: 14 residues. Germline V gene lookup returns CDR1 MNHEY and CDR2 SVGEGT. The CDR3 loop reads CASSKSGTGGPQHF. The CDR3 region has the DNA TGTGCCAGCAGTAAGTCCGGGACAGGGGGACCCCAGCATTTT.

The chain has TRBV6-5 and TRBJ1-5, with D possibly TRBD1 on 5 matching bases. V lost 6 bases to trimming and J lost 0 bases, with 12 bases between them. Germline CDR1 reads MNHEY; CDR2 reads SVGAGI. The CDR3 has 15 amino acids. In DNA form, the CDR3 reads TGTGCCAGCAGCTACGGGGACTATAGCAATCAGCCCCAGCATTTT. As protein: CASSYGDYSNQPQHF.

The gene calls are TRBV11-2 and TRBJ1-6; no clear D. The CDR3 loop spans 17 amino acids. V was pared by 3 bases and J by 0 bases, with 12 bases between. The germline gives CDR1 SGHAT, CDR2 FQNNGV. In nucleotides, the CDR3 is TGTGCCAGCAGCTTTTCACTCCGGAGCTCCTATAATTCACCCCTCCACTTT. Amino acids: CASSFSLRSSYNSPLHF.

The genes are TRBV10-2 and TRBJ1-1; TRBD1 aligns across 7 bases. V lost 2 bases to trimming and J lost 3 bases; unmatched junction nucleotides: 6. Germline V gene data show CDR1 as WSHSY and CDR2 as SAAADI. The CDR3 totals 15 residues. The CDR3 here is CASSEHTGVDTEAFF. In DNA, the CDR3 is TGCGCCAGCAGTGAGCACACAGGGGTGGACACTGAAGCTTTCTTT.

The chain uses TRBV30 and TRBJ2-7; tentative D call: TRBD1 (5 bases). CDR1 and CDR2 (germline): GTSNPN, SVGIG (reference sequence). This CDR3 has 10 amino acids. Trimming removed 7 bases at V and 12 bases at J, with 16 bases between. As DNA, the CDR3 is TGTGCCTCCTCTGGAAGGGGATGGTACTTC. This codes for CASSGRGWYF.

The chain couples TRBV4-2 to TRBJ2-7; TRBD1 matches at 9 bases. The CDR3 has 16 amino acids. V lost 1 base to trimming and J lost 3 bases; unmatched junction nucleotides: 7. Looked up from germline, CDR1 is LGHNA and CDR2 is YNFKEQ. CDR3 protein: CASSQASGQGHYEQYF. The DNA for the CDR3 is TGTGCCAGCAGCCAAGCGTCCGGACAGGGGCACTACGAGCAGTACTTC.

This chain links TRBV6-5 with TRBJ2-7; TRBD2 aligns across 12 bases. V trimming: 4 bases; J trimming: 4 bases; junction bases outside the gene matches: 5. Germline V gene lookup returns CDR1 MNHEY and CDR2 SVGAGI. CDR3 length: 15 residues. CDR3 sequence reads: CASSSGLAGGYEQYF. The CDR3 DNA is TGTGCCAGCAGTTCCGGGCTAGCGGGAGGGTACGAGCAGTACTTC.

The chain joins TRBV19 to TRBJ1-2; TRBD1 agrees at 8 bases. The CDR3 runs 15 residues. Germline-derived CDR1 and CDR2 are LNHDA and SQIVND (reference sequence). V dropped 7 bases and J dropped 2; count of bases not matched to a gene: 9. CDR3: CASTTKGQGNYGYTF. In DNA form, the CDR3 reads TGTGCCAGTACAACAAAAGGACAGGGAAACTATGGCTACACCTTC.

This clone has just a few counts. J is TRBJ2-7 and V is TRBV6-5; no definite D call. This CDR3 comprises 11 residues. Between the trimmed V and J ends, which lost 4 bases and 5 bases, there was a span of 6 bases. Germline V CDR1 and CDR2: MNHEY, SVGAGI. The CDR3 protein is CASSLTDEQYF. CDR3 in DNA: TGTGCCAGCAGTTTAACTGACGAGCAGTACTTC.

V usage is TRBV5-1 and J usage is TRBJ2-3; 8 bases are a match to TRBD2. This CDR3 region has 15 residues. The junction had 4 bases not matched to a gene; V was cut back by 0 bases and J by 4 bases. CDR1 and CDR2 (germline): SGHRS, YFSETQ. CDR3 in amino acids: CASSLAGREADTQYF. The CDR3 DNA is TGCGCCAGCAGCTTGGCAGGGCGGGAGGCAGATACGCAGTATTTT.